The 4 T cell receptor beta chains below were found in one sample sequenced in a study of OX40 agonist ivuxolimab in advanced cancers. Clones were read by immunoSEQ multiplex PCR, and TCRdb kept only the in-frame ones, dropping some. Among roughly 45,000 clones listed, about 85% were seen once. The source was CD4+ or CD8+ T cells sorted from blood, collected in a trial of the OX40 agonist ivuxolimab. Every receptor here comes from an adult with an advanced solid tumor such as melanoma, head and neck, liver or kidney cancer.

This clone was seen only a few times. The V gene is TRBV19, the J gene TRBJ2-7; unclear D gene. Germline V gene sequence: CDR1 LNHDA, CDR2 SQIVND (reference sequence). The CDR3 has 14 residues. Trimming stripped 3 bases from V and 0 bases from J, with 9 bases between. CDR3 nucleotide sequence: TGTGCCAGTAGTATTACCCCAAGCTCCTACGAGCAGTACTTC. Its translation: CASSITPSSYEQYF.

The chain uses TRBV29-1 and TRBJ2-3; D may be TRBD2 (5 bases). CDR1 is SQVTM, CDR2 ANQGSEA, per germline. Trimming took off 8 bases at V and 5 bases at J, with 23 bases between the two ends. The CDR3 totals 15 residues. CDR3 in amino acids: CSLRPLGPSGDTQYF. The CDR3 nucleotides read TGCAGCCTGAGACCCCTGGGCCCAAGCGGAGATACGCAGTATTTT.

CDR3 protein: CASRSGTAGNNSPLHF. The CDR3, as DNA: TGTGCCAGCAGATCTGGGACAGCAGGAAATAATTCACCCCTCCACTTT. V and J are TRBV28 and TRBJ1-6; TRBD1 aligns across 7 bases. V shed 6 bases and J 5 bases; nucleotides not matched to a gene: 10. The CDR3 consists of 16 residues. Germline values: CDR1 MDHEN, CDR2 SYDVKM. Full variable domain (missing parts from reference TRBV28 and TRBJ1-6): DVKVTQSSRYLVKRTGEKVFLECVQDMDHENMFWYRQDPGLGLRLIYFSYDVKMKEKGDIPEGYSVSREKKERFSLILESASTNQTSMYLCASRSGTAGNNSPLHFGNGTRLTVT.

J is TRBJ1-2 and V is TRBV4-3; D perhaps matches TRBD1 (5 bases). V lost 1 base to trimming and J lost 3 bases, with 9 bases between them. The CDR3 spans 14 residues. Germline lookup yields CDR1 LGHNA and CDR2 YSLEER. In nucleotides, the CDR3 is TGCGCCAGCAGCCAAGTTTGGGGGGACTATGGCTACACCTTC. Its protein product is CASSQVWGDYGYTF.